This T cell receptor (beta chain) was captured in a study of T cell repertoires in cytomegalovirus infection. As for the study in general: It can be stated that public TCR beta signatures indicated CMV infection as well as a matching HLA type. Study-wide points: In two of eight donors, the top clonotype was HLA-C-restricted CMV-specific. The study identified carriers of CMV plus the relevant HLA from cumulative public TCR beta family frequency.

Germline V gene sequence: CDR1 DFQATT, CDR2 SNEGSKA (reference sequence). The CDR3 has 11 residues. MiXCR was run by TCRdb on the reads, yielding one entry per CDR3 protein. The repertoire holds some 150,000 distinct CDR3 sequences, with about 6% as singletons. Concerning this clonotype: The antigen is unknown. A single base separates this from a much larger clone, so it may be a read error.

The clonotype originates from a human donor in good health (CMV status not recorded). Some clones in this sample may be carry-over from other donors' samples. The chain links TRBV20-1 to TRBJ2-1; D unresolved. The sequenced material came from PBMCs. CDR3 nucleotide sequence: TGCGGTGCTAAATTGAGGAATGAGCAGTTCTTC. This codes for CGAKLRNEQFF.